This TCR beta chain was captured by sequencing in a study of T cells in Graves' hyperthyroidism and ophthalmopathy. This clonotype was observed a few times. No antigen is known for it. Amplification yielded TCR beta CDR3 regions, with RNA transcripts as the source. Carried out on the TCR CDR3, a first-round RT-PCR used the HTBI primer set. TCRdb fed the multiplex PCR reads into MiXCR, producing one record per CDR3 protein. The sample has 500,000 to 550,000 distinct CDR3 sequences; 15% to 20% are singletons. The study included ophthalmopathy patients with Clinical Activity Score at least 3, NOSPECS grade at least 4 and duration under 3 months. Study conclusions and caveats: Ophthalmopathy got predicted by the model a median around six months before its onset. In simple terms, a model built on 13 V-J features told ophthalmopathy apart from stable hyperthyroidism.

Germline V gene data show CDR1 as GTSNPN and CDR2 as SVGIG (reference sequence). This CDR3 comprises 15 residues. V was trimmed by 1 base and J by 5 bases, leaving 12 bases between them. The J gene is TRBJ1-6, the V gene TRBV30, with D uncertain. The sequenced material came from blood. The receptor's source is a man aged 35 to 55 with Graves' ophthalmopathy. The CDR3 reads CAWSAVTSDNSPLHF. The CDR3 DNA sequence: TGTGCCTGGAGTGCAGTCACTTCGGATAATTCACCCCTCCACTTT.